Each of the 21 T cell receptor beta chains below was sequenced from the same sample in a study of T-cell reconstitution after alpha-beta-depleted transplantation in children. It was with unique molecular identifiers that the TCRbeta library was prepared. TCRdb called the PCR reads again in MiXCR, with one record for every CDR3 protein. The table has about 200,000 distinct CDR3 sequences, roughly 7.1% seen once; the top ten hold 5.5% to 6.5%. The specimen comprised PBMCs, sampled before TCRalphabeta/CD19-depleted stem cell transplant. All receptors come from a boy aged 2-9 years with acute lymphoblastic leukemia, due to receive a stem cell transplant.

This clonotype was counted at least ten times. This chain joins TRBV29-1 and TRBJ2-2, with 7 bases lining up with TRBD1. Germline loops: CDR1 SQVTM, CDR2 ANQGSEA. This CDR3 has 14 residues. V shed 6 bases and J 4 bases; nucleotides not matched to a gene: 8. The CDR3 DNA reads as TGCAGCGTCAAAGCCGGGACAGCCACCGGGGAGCTGTTTTTT. Its translation is CSVKAGTATGELFF.

The rearrangement uses TRBV11-2 and TRBJ1-4; D remains unclear. Germline CDR1 is SGHAT and CDR2 is FQNNGV. CDR3 length: 12 residues. The ends were cut back, 5 bases at V and 11 bases at J, with 12 bases in the middle. The CDR3 DNA reads as TGTGCCAGCAGCCCAACGTTCGGGAAACTGTTTTTT. It encodes CASSPTFGKLFF.

V gene TRBV7-2 combines with J gene TRBJ2-7, with D tentatively TRBD2 (6 bases). The CDR3 runs to 13 residues. Germline loops: CDR1 SGHTA, CDR2 FQGNSA. V lost 4 bases and J 3 bases, leaving 10 bases between the germline ends. The CDR3 sequence is CASSSRDGYEQYF. The CDR3 DNA sequence: TGTGCCAGCAGCTCGCGGGACGGCTACGAGCAGTACTTC.

This clonotype was counted many times. This sequence joins TRBV3-1 and TRBJ2-7, with 7 bases matching TRBD2. Germline CDR1 and CDR2: LGHDT and YNNKEL (reference sequence). The CDR3 extends over 13 amino acids. J gave up 0 bases and V 4 bases, and 0 bases lay outside the gene matches. DNA of the CDR3: TGTGCCAGCAGCCCTAGCGGCTCCTACGAGCAGTACTTC. It is translated as CASSPSGSYEQYF.

This clonotype was picked up many times. The chain has TRBV6-2 or TRBV6-3 and TRBJ2-5, with TRBD2 matching 8 bases. J gave up 1 base and V 0 bases, and 16 bases lay outside the gene matches. This CDR3 region has 20 residues. Germline V gene lookup returns CDR1 MNHEY and CDR2 SVGEGT. The CDR3 nucleotides are TGTGCCAGCAGTTACTCGGCCCTAGCGGGTCACCTCCCGCCCCAAGAGACCCAGTACTTC. Its protein is CASSYSALAGHLPPQETQYF.

This clonotype appeared many times. The chain carries TRBV4-3 and TRBJ2-2; 8 bases are shared with TRBD1. This CDR3 is built from 17 residues. V gave up 3 bases and J gave up 4 bases; unmatched junction bases: 10. CDR1 and CDR2 (germline): LGHNA, YSLEER. This CDR3 is CASSHQPGQEITGELFF. The CDR3 coding sequence is TGCGCCAGCAGCCACCAACCGGGACAGGAGATCACCGGGGAGCTGTTTTTT.

This clonotype was detected ten times or more. The CDR3 is CASSPSFYLLAFF. In DNA, the CDR3 is TGTGCCAGCAGTCCTAGTTTCTACTTGCTGGCTTTCTTT. The V gene is TRBV3-1, the J gene TRBJ1-1; no definite D call. CDR3 size: 13 residues. Trimming took 6 bases from V and 11 from J, leaving 19 bases between them. Germline V gives CDR1 LGHDT, CDR2 YNNKEL (reference sequence).

This clonotype came up many times. The rearrangement joins TRBV9 to TRBJ2-2; no reliable D call. The germline V gene encodes CDR1 SGDLS and CDR2 YYNGEE. This CDR3 spans 12 amino acids. V lost 3 bases and J lost 2, with 2 bases in between. CDR3 residues: CASSENTGELFF. The CDR3 coding sequence is TGTGCCAGCAGCGAAAACACCGGGGAGCTGTTTTTT.

This clonotype was found many times. This chain connects TRBV7-8 to TRBJ2-1, with no clear D. V gave up 4 bases and J gave up 7 bases, with 17 bases separating them. Germline V lookup: CDR1 SGHVS, CDR2 FQNEAQ. The CDR3 extends over 15 amino acids. The CDR3 here is CASSSPGPVSNEQFF. In nucleotides, the CDR3 is TGTGCCAGCAGCTCACCGGGCCCGGTATCGAATGAGCAGTTCTTC. Full variable domain (missing parts from reference TRBV7-8 and TRBJ2-1): GAGVSQSPRYKVAKRGQDVALRCDPISGHVSLFWYQQALGQGPEFLTYFQNEAQLDKSGLPSDRFFAERPEGSVSTLKIQRTQQEDSAVYLCASSSPGPVSNEQFFGPGTRLTVL.

This clonotype was counted at least ten times. The chain employs TRBV28 and TRBJ2-6; D may be TRBD2 (6 bases). V dropped 1 base and J dropped 2 bases, with 9 bases sitting between them. Germline loops: CDR1 MDHEN, CDR2 SYDVKM. The CDR3 runs to 16 residues. CDR3 sequence: CASSLSPGAGANVLTF. The CDR3 DNA is TGTGCCAGCAGTTTATCCCCGGGAGCTGGGGCCAACGTCCTGACTTTC. The entire variable domain, with the rest obtained from reference TRBV28 and TRBJ2-6, is as follows: DVKVTQSSRYLVKRTGEKVFLECVQDMDHENMFWYRQDPGLGLRLIYFSYDVKMKEKGDIPEGYSVSREKKERFSLILESASTNQTSMYLCASSLSPGAGANVLTFGAGSRLTVL.

This clonotype has only a few counts. V usage is TRBV20-1 and J usage is TRBJ2-7; D might be TRBD1 (5 bases). The CDR3 runs to 15 residues. Germline CDR1 reads DFQATT; CDR2 reads SNEGSKA (reference sequence). V was trimmed by 5 bases and J by 4 bases, leaving 21 bases between them. The CDR3 DNA reads as TGCAGTGCTCGCCGTCTGGGGCCCCATCGGTACGAGCAGTACTTC. This codes for CSARRLGPHRYEQYF.

Many counts were recorded for this clonotype. The CDR3: CSVEPGTSGSYEQYF. CDR3 DNA sequence: TGCAGCGTTGAACCCGGGACTAGCGGATCCTACGAGCAGTACTTC. V gene TRBV29-1 combines with J gene TRBJ2-7; 11 bases match TRBD2. Germline V gene lookup returns CDR1 SQVTM and CDR2 ANQGSEA. The CDR3 totals 15 residues. J gave up 1 base and V 2 bases, and 4 bases lay outside the gene matches.

This clonotype was counted between two and nine times. The chain couples TRBV4-3 to TRBJ1-4; no clear D gene. CDR1 is LGHNA, CDR2 YSLEER, per germline. The V end lost 0 bases, the J end lost 6 bases, and 23 bases lay between the germline ends. This CDR3 region has 19 residues. CDR3 DNA sequence: TGCGCCAGCAGCCAAGAAGCGTTGGGCAGACTTTTTACTGATGAAAAACTGTTTTTT. Its protein is CASSQEALGRLFTDEKLFF.

This clonotype has only a few counts. V gene TRBV7-2 combines with J gene TRBJ2-3; no firm D call. The CDR3 is 13 residues long. The V end was cut by 5 bases, the J end by 7 bases, with 13 bases between. Germline V gene lookup returns CDR1 SGHTA and CDR2 FQGNSA. The CDR3 spells CASSTQPHYTQYF. The CDR3 coding sequence is TGTGCCAGCAGCACCCAACCCCACTATACGCAGTATTTT.

Many counts were recorded for this clonotype. The chain carries TRBV10-3 and TRBJ2-1; D ambiguous. Germline assignment: CDR1 ENHRY and CDR2 SYGVKD. The ends were cut back, 0 bases at V and 8 bases at J, with 5 bases in the middle. The CDR3 is 12 residues long. In DNA, the CDR3 is TGTGCCATCAGTGAGTCCCGTTATGAGCAGTTCTTC. This encodes CAISESRYEQFF.

This clonotype was counted many times. The rearrangement links TRBV28 to TRBJ2-1; 14 nucleotides match TRBD2. V trimming: 6 bases; J trimming: 6 bases; junction bases outside the gene matches: 13. CDR1 MDHEN and CDR2 SYDVKM come from the germline V gene. The CDR3 spans 18 residues. The CDR3 bases are TGTGCCAGCAGCCCCACCAGACGACTAGCGGGAGGGGTCAATGAGCAGTTCTTC. Protein product: CASSPTRRLAGGVNEQFF.

This clonotype has ten or more counts. Relative to the germline gene, one junction end is altered; a read error may explain this. The chain recombines TRBV3-1 with TRBJ1-5; 9 nucleotides agree with TRBD1. The CDR3 totals 14 residues. Germline V gene lookup returns CDR1 LGHDT and CDR2 YNNKEL (reference sequence). CDR3 amino acids: CASSKDRGYQPQHF. CDR3 coding DNA: TGTGCCAGCAGCAAAGACAGGGGGTACCAGCCCCAGCATTTT.

J is TRBJ1-2 and V is TRBV5-1; 9 bases map to TRBD1. The junction had 2 bases not matched to a gene; V was cut back by 0 bases and J by 8 bases. The CDR3 length is 13 residues. Germline V gene sequence: CDR1 SGHRS, CDR2 YFSETQ. The chain's CDR3 is CASSLEDRGGYTF. CDR3 nucleotides: TGCGCCAGCAGCTTGGAGGACAGGGGCGGCTACACCTTC.

V usage is TRBV18 and J usage is TRBJ1-2; the D is unclear. Germline CDR1 and CDR2: KGHSH and LQKENI. Trimming shortened V by 0 bases and J by 5 bases, and 10 bases separated the two germline ends. This CDR3 comprises 14 residues. CDR3 DNA: TGTGCCAGCTCACCACCGGGTTTGGCATATGGCTACACCTTC. Its translation is CASSPPGLAYGYTF.

This clonotype was observed at least ten times. V is TRBV3-1 and J is TRBJ1-1; D might be TRBD1 (5 bases). The CDR3 totals 14 residues. V shed 3 bases and J shed 0 bases, with 8 bases lying between them. Looked up from germline, CDR1 is LGHDT and CDR2 is YNNKEL (reference sequence). In nucleotides, the CDR3 is TGTGCCAGCAGCCAGCGACAGATGAACACTGAAGCTTTCTTT. Protein product: CASSQRQMNTEAFF.

J is TRBJ1-4 and V is TRBV3-1; D gene unclear. CDR3 length equals 18 residues. V lost 5 bases to trimming and J lost 0 bases, with 19 bases between them. Germline lookup yields CDR1 LGHDT and CDR2 YNNKEL (reference sequence). This CDR3 reads CASSFRVNLAATNEKLFF. The CDR3 coding sequence is TGTGCCAGCAGCTTCCGGGTCAATCTCGCAGCAACTAATGAAAAACTGTTTTTT.